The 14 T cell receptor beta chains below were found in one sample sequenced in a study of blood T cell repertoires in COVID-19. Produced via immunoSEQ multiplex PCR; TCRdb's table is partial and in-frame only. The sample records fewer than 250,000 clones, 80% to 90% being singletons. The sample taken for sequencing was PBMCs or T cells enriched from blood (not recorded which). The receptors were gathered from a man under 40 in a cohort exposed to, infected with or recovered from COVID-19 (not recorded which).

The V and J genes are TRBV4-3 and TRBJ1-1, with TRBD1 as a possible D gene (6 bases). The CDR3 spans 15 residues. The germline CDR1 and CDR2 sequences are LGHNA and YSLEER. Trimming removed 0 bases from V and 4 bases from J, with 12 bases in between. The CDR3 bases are TGCGCCAGCAGCCAAGATATCGCCAGGGGCACTGAAGCTTTCTTT. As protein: CASSQDIARGTEAFF.

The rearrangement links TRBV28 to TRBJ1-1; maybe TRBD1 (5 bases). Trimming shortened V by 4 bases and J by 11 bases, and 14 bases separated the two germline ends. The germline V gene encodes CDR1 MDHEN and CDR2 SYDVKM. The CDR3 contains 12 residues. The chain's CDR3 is CASSWETGSAFF. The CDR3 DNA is TGTGCCAGCAGTTGGGAAACAGGTAGCGCTTTCTTT. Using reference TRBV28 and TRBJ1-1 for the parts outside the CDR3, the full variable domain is DVKVTQSSRYLVKRTGEKVFLECVQDMDHENMFWYRQDPGLGLRLIYFSYDVKMKEKGDIPEGYSVSREKKERFSLILESASTNQTSMYLCASSWETGSAFFGQGTRLTVV.

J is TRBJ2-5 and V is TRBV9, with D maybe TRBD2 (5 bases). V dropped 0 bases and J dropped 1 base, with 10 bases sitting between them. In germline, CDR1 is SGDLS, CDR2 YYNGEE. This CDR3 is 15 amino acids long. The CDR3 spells CASSVEPGIQETQYF. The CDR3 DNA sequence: TGTGCCAGCAGCGTAGAACCGGGGATCCAAGAGACCCAGTACTTC.

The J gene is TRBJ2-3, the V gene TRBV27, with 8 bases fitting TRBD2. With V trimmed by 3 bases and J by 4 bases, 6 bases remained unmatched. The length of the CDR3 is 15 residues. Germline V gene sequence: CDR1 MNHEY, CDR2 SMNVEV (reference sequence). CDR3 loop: CASSLVAGPPDTQYF. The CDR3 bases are TGTGCCAGCAGTTTGGTAGCGGGACCCCCAGATACGCAGTATTTT.

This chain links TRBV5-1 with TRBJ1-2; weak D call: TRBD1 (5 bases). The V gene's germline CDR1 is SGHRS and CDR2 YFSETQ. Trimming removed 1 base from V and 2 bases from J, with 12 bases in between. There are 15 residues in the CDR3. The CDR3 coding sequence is TGCGCCAGCAGCTTGTCGGCAGGGAAGAACTATGGCTACACCTTC. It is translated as CASSLSAGKNYGYTF.

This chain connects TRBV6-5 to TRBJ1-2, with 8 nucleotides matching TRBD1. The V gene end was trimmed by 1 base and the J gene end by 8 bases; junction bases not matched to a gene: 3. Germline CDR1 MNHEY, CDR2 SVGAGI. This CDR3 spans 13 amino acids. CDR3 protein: CASSYLQGDGYTF. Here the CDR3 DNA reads TGTGCCAGCAGTTACTTACAGGGGGACGGCTACACCTTC.

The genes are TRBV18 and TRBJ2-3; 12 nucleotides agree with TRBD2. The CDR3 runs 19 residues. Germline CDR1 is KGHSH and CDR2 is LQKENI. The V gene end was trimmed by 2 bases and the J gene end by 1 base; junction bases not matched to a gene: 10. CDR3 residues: CASSPMTSGGTIGTDTQYF. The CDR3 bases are TGTGCCAGCTCACCAATGACTAGCGGGGGCACTATTGGCACAGATACGCAGTATTTT.

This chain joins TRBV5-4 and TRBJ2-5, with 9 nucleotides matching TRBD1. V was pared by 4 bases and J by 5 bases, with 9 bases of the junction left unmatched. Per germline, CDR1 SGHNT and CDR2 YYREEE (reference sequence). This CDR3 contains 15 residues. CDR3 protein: CASSVNTGGRETQYF. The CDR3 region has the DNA TGTGCCAGCAGCGTTAATACAGGGGGCCGGGAGACCCAGTACTTC.

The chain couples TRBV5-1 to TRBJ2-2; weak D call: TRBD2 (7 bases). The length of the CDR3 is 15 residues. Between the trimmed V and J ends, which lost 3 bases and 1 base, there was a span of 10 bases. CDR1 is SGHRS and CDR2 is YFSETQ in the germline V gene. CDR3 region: CASSWGGKNTGELFF. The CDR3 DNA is TGCGCCAGCAGCTGGGGGGGCAAGAACACCGGGGAGCTGTTTTTT.

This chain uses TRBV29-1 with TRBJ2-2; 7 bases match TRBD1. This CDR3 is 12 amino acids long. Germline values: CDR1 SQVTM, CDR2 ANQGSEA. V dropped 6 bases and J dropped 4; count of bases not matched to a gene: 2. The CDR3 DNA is TGCAGCGTGTACAGGGGCACCGGGGAGCTGTTTTTT. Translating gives CSVYRGTGELFF.

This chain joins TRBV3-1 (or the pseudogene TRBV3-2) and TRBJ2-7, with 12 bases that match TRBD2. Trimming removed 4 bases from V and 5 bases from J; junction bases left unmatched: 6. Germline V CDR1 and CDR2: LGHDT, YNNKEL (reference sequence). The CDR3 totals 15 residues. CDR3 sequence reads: CASSRGLAGTNEQYF. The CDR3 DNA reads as TGTGCCAGCAGCCGAGGACTAGCGGGAACAAACGAGCAGTACTTC.

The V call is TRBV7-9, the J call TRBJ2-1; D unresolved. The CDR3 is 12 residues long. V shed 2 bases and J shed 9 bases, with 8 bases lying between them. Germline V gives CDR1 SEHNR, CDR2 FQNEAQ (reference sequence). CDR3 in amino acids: CASSLMVSEQFF. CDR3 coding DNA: TGTGCCAGCAGCTTAATGGTTAGTGAGCAGTTCTTC.

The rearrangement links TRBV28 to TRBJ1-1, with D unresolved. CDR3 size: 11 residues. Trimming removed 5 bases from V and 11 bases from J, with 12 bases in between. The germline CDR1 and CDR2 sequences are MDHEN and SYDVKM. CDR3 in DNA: TGTGCCAGCAGTCTGACACGTTTTGCTTTCTTT. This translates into CASSLTRFAFF.

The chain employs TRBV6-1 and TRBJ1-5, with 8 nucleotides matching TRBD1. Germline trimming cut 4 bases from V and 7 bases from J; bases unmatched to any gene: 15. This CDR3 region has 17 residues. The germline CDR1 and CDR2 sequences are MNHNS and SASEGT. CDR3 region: CASSALLTGVGEQPQHF. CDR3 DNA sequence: TGTGCCAGCAGTGCACTCCTGACAGGGGTGGGAGAGCAGCCCCAGCATTTT.